This is a list of T cell receptor beta chains from one sample in a study of T cell changes during pregnancy in multiple sclerosis. TCRdb keeps only in-frame clones here, not all; method: immunoSEQ multiplex PCR. The sample has 110,000 or so clones, 93% seen once. The sequences come from peripheral blood, collected before pregnancy. These receptors were collected from a female donor with multiple sclerosis, enrolled in a pregnancy study. Both conserved end residues are part of each CDR3. The D gene is left open where the match is weak. The size of a clone is reported for some rows only, either as once, few or many, or as a class for expanded clones.

abundance | d_gene | j_gene | v_gene | CDR3aa | CDR3nt
- | TRBD1 | TRBJ1-1 | TRBV6-1 | CASSEFGTGGMNTEAFF | TGTGCCAGCAGTGAATTTGGGACAGGGGGCATGAACACTGAAGCTTTCTTT
- | TRBD2 | TRBJ2-1 | TRBV5-5 | CASSLGLANNEQFF | TGTGCCAGCAGCTTGGGACTAGCGAACAATGAGCAGTTCTTC
- | - | TRBJ1-1 | TRBV7-3 | CASSLMWGRVDTEAFF | TGTGCCAGCAGCTTAATGTGGGGGCGCGTGGATACTGAAGCTTTCTTT
- | TRBD1 | TRBJ1-5 | TRBV6-5 | CASSGTGIYQPQHF | TGTGCCAGCAGCGGGACAGGGATATATCAGCCCCAGCATTTT
- | TRBD2 | TRBJ2-7 | TRBV27 | CASSLRGRATEQYF | TGTGCCAGCAGTTTGCGGGGGAGAGCCACTGAGCAGTACTTC
- | - | TRBJ1-6 | TRBV27 | CASSLEVRSPLHF | TGTGCCAGCAGTTTGGAGGTACGGTCACCCCTCCACTTT
- | - | TRBJ2-7 | TRBV5-6 | CASSLLSYEQYF | TGTGCCAGCAGCTTGCTCAGCTACGAGCAGTACTTC
- | - | TRBJ2-3 | TRBV5-6 | CASSLEAAGSWTDTQYF | TGTGCCAGCAGCTTGGAAGCTGCGGGGAGTTGGACAGATACGCAGTATTTT
- | TRBD2 | TRBJ2-5 | TRBV28 | CASSFFSAGGALVAETQYF | TGTGCCAGCAGTTTTTTCTCGGCGGGAGGGGCCTTAGTAGCGGAGACCCAGTACTTC
- | - | TRBJ2-1 | TRBV11-1 | CASSLGTGRLISYNEQFF | TGTGCCAGCAGCTTAGGTACAGGCCGTCTCATCTCCTACAATGAGCAGTTCTTC
- | - | TRBJ1-3 | TRBV30 | CAWSVQGFSGNTIYF | TGTGCCTGGAGTGTACAGGGTTTCTCTGGAAACACCATATATTTT
- | TRBD1 | TRBJ2-1 | TRBV7-3 | CASSLTGGRNEQFF | TGTGCCAGCAGCTTGACAGGGGGGCGGAATGAGCAGTTCTTC
- | - | TRBJ2-7 | TRBV5-1 | CASREERDKTYEQYF | TGCGCCAGCAGGGAGGAGAGGGACAAAACCTACGAGCAGTACTTC
- | TRBD2 | TRBJ2-2 | TRBV28 | CASTPSGTNTGELFF | TGTGCCAGCACCCCCAGCGGGACGAACACCGGGGAGCTGTTTTTT
- | - | TRBJ1-4 | TRBV30 | CAWSYGGPENEKLFF | TGTGCCTGGAGTTACGGGGGGCCCGAAAATGAAAAACTGTTTTTT
- | - | TRBJ2-5 | TRBV10-3 | CAIRGAIQETQYF | TGTGCCATCAGGGGGGCCATTCAAGAGACCCAGTACTTC
- | TRBD1 | TRBJ1-5 | TRBV27 | CASKGQGDQPQHF | TGTGCCAGCAAGGGACAGGGGGATCAGCCCCAGCATTTT
once | TRBD2 | TRBJ2-5 | TRBV7-2 | CASSSRLAGERETQYF | TGTGCCAGCAGCTCCCGACTAGCGGGAGAACGAGAGACCCAGTACTTC
- | TRBD1 | TRBJ1-4 | TRBV30 | CAWTPSGTGGEKLFF | TGTGCCTGGACCCCCTCGGGGACAGGGGGGGAAAAACTGTTTTTT
once | - | TRBJ1-2 | TRBV7-9 | CASSPPGTLFTF | TGTGCCAGCAGCCCACCCGGGACACTTTTTACCTTC
- | - | TRBJ2-1 | TRBV10-1 | CASSKTNQKNARRFF | TGCGCCAGCAGCAAAACTAACCAAAAAAATGCGAGACGGTTCTTC
- | TRBD2 | TRBJ2-1 | TRBV5-1 | CASSAGLAGGSNEQFF | TGCGCCAGCAGCGCGGGACTAGCGGGAGGATCCAATGAGCAGTTCTTC
- | TRBD1 | TRBJ2-3 | TRBV27 | CASRRNRGNTDTQYF | TGTGCCAGCAGACGGAACAGGGGGAACACAGATACGCAGTATTTT
once | TRBD1 | TRBJ2-7 | TRBV5-1 | CASSIAPTGVYEQYF | TGCGCCAGCAGTATCGCCCCCACAGGGGTCTACGAGCAGTACTTC
many | TRBD2 | TRBJ2-2 | TRBV27 | CASSLGTSGRGYTGELFF | TGTGCCAGCAGTTTAGGGACTAGCGGGAGAGGCTACACCGGGGAGCTGTTTTTT
- | TRBD1 | TRBJ2-1 | TRBV5-1 | CASSWGQGGNEQFF | TGCGCCAGCAGCTGGGGACAGGGGGGCAATGAGCAGTTCTTC
- | - | TRBJ1-2 | TRBV9 | CASSVVGRGGYTF | TGTGCCAGCAGCGTAGTGGGTAGGGGTGGCTACACCTTC
- | - | TRBJ1-1 | TRBV7-2 | CASSLQGRRTEAFF | TGTGCCAGCAGCTTGCAGGGTAGACGGACTGAAGCTTTCTTT
- | - | TRBJ1-1 | TRBV2 | CASTPRFQGNTEAFF | TGTGCCAGCACCCCGCGGTTCCAGGGAAACACTGAAGCTTTCTTT
- | - | TRBJ1-5 | TRBV19 | CASSHPIVANQPQHF | TGTGCCAGTAGTCATCCGATAGTAGCAAATCAGCCCCAGCATTTT
few | - | TRBJ1-1 | TRBV5-1 | CASSLDSTGQAFF | TGCGCCAGCAGCTTGGACAGCACAGGGCAAGCTTTCTTT
- | - | TRBJ1-5 | TRBV2 | CASSEIAGGDQPQHF | TGTGCCAGCAGTGAAATAGCAGGCGGGGATCAGCCCCAGCATTTT
- | TRBD1 | TRBJ2-6 | TRBV19 | CASTSGTGTPGANVLTF | TGTGCCAGTACCTCCGGGACAGGGACCCCTGGGGCCAACGTCCTGACTTTC
- | - | TRBJ1-3 | TRBV28 | CASSPGGFGGNTIYF | TGTGCCAGCAGCCCAGGAGGGTTCGGGGGAAACACCATATATTTT
few | - | TRBJ1-3 | TRBV18 | CASSRLGGYGNTIYF | TGTGCCAGCTCACGGCTCGGGGGATACGGAAACACCATATATTTT
- | TRBD1 | TRBJ1-2 | TRBV7-2 | CASSSTGSYGYTF | TGTGCCAGCAGCTCGACAGGGTCCTATGGCTACACCTTC
- | - | TRBJ2-7 | TRBV5-4 | CASSLGPGSSYEQYF | TGTGCCAGCAGCTTGGGGCCAGGCAGCTCCTACGAGCAGTACTTC
- | TRBD2 | TRBJ2-1 | TRBV15 | CATSRVPRTSGNNEQFF | TGTGCCACCAGCAGAGTACCCAGGACTAGCGGTAACAATGAGCAGTTCTTC
- | TRBD2 | TRBJ2-7 | TRBV6-1 | CASSERGGAGTQDYEQYF | TGTGCCAGCAGTGAAAGGGGAGGGGCCGGGACGCAAGACTACGAGCAGTACTTC
- | - | TRBJ2-7 | TRBV19 | CASSPDFPSYEQYF | TGTGCCAGTAGTCCGGACTTCCCCTCCTACGAGCAGTACTTC
- | - | TRBJ2-7 | TRBV5-5 | CASSLDSTSYEQYF | TGTGCCAGCAGCTTAGACAGTACATCCTACGAGCAGTACTTC
- | TRBD1 | TRBJ1-5 | TRBV2 | CASSHRGESNQPQHF | TGTGCCAGCAGTCACAGGGGGGAGAGCAATCAGCCCCAGCATTTT
once | TRBD2 | TRBJ2-1 | TRBV19 | CASRREGTYNEQFF | TGTGCCAGTAGACGGGAGGGTACCTACAATGAGCAGTTCTTC
- | - | TRBJ2-1 | TRBV27 | CASSRLAISYNEQFF | TGTGCCAGCAGTAGGCTAGCGATTTCCTACAATGAGCAGTTCTTC
- | TRBD1 | TRBJ2-6 | TRBV19 | CASSKGQVNVLTF | TGTGCCAGTAGTAAGGGACAGGTCAACGTCCTGACTTTC
- | - | TRBJ1-1 | TRBV7-2 | CARKLSHFEAFF | TGTGCCAGAAAGCTTAGCCATTTTGAAGCTTTCTTT
once | - | TRBJ1-6 | TRBV6-5 | CASSGTPYNSPLHF | TGTGCCAGCTCCGGGACACCTTATAATTCACCCCTCCACTTT
few | - | TRBJ1-2 | TRBV27 | CASSLGSGYGYTF | TGTGCCAGCAGTTTAGGTTCGGGTTATGGCTACACCTTC
- | - | TRBJ2-7 | TRBV7-9 | CASIGGYEQYF | TGTGCCAGCATAGGGGGTTACGAGCAGTACTTC